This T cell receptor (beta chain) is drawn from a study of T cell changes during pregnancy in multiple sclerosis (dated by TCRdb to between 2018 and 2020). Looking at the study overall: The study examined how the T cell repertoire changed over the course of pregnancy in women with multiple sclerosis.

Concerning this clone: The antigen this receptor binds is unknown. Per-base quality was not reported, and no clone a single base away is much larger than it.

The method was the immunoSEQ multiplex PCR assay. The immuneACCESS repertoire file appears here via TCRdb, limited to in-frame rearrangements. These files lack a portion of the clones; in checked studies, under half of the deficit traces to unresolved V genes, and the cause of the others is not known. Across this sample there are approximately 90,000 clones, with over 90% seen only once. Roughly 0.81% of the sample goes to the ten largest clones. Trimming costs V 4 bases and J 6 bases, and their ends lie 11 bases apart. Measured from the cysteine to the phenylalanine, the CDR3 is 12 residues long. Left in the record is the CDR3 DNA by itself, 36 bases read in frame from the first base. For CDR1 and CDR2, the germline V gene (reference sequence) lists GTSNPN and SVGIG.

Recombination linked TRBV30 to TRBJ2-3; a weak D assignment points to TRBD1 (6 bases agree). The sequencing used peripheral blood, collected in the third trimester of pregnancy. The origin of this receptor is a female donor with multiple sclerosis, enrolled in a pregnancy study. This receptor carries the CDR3 CAWTGAVDTQYF. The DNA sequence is TGTGCCTGGACAGGGGCGGTTGATACGCAGTATTTT.